One and the same sample provided the 25 T cell receptor beta chains below, sequenced in a study of CD8 T cells in ankylosing spondylitis. Broader study findings: Ankylosing spondylitis blood seemed to carry a telltale TCR beta motif made of several highly homologous variants.

Their cognate antigens are unknown. From the 5' RACE reads, TCRdb called clonotypes with MiXCR, one entry per CDR3 protein. The sample consists of some 840,000 distinct CDR3 sequences, approximately 12% of them appearing once. The source material was blood, either unsorted or a sorted T cell fraction (not recorded which). These receptors were obtained from a male donor with ankylosing spondylitis.

This clonotype was seen a handful of times. This rearrangement joins TRBV15 to TRBJ2-1; no clear D. Germline V CDR1 and CDR2: LNHNV, YYDKDF (reference sequence). V was shortened by 0 bases and J by 0 bases, with 6 bases between the two germline ends. This CDR3 has 15 residues. The CDR3: CATSRDRSSYNEQFF. The DNA for the CDR3 is TGTGCCACCAGCAGAGACAGAAGCTCCTACAATGAGCAGTTCTTC. Drawing the rest from reference TRBV15 and TRBJ2-1, the complete variable domain is DAMVIQNPRYQVTQFGKPVTLSCSQTLNHNVMYWYQQKSSQAPKLLFHYYDKDFNNEADTPDNFQSRRPNTSFCFLDIRSPGLGDTAMYLCATSRDRSSYNEQFFGPGTRLTVL.

The rearrangement links TRBV7-9 to TRBJ1-3; 8 nucleotides align to TRBD1. Germline V gene sequence: CDR1 SEHNR, CDR2 FQNEAQ (reference sequence). CDR3 length equals 15 residues. Trimming at V came to 4 bases and at J to 1 base, leaving 3 bases not matched to a gene. This chain's CDR3 is CASSSDRGSGNTIYF. CDR3 coding DNA: TGTGCCAGCAGCTCCGACAGGGGTTCTGGAAACACCATATATTTT.

This sequence joins TRBV27 and TRBJ2-7, with 9 bases lining up with TRBD1. Germline V gene sequence: CDR1 MNHEY, CDR2 SMNVEV (reference sequence). The CDR3 extends over 14 amino acids. The V segment lost 4 bases and the J segment 7 bases; nucleotides outside the gene matches: 8. The CDR3 spells CASSSMDRGWEQYF. Here the CDR3 DNA reads TGTGCCAGCAGTTCTATGGACAGGGGCTGGGAGCAGTACTTC.

Points on this clonotype: The junction differs from germline at one of its ends, possibly a read error. The chain employs TRBV29-1 and TRBJ1-1; tentative D call: TRBD1 (5 bases). Per germline, CDR1 SQVTM and CDR2 ANQGSEA. The length of the CDR3 is 11 residues. The CDR3 sequence is CGVGTFSEAFF. The CDR3 DNA follows: TGCGGCGTCGGGACGTTTTCCGAAGCTTTCTTT.

This clonotype has just a few counts. The chain is built from TRBV12-3 or TRBV12-4 and TRBJ1-1, with D possibly being TRBD1 (6 bases). The length of the CDR3 is 14 residues. Trimming took off 4 bases at V and 4 bases at J, with 13 bases between the two ends. The CDR3 nucleotides are TGTGCCAGCAGTTATCTTGAACAGGGCACTGAAGCTTTCTTT. Its translation is CASSYLEQGTEAFF.

This clonotype was picked up many times. The chain employs TRBV20-1 and TRBJ1-5; D unresolved. The ends were cut back, 6 bases at V and 6 bases at J, with 15 bases in the middle. The CDR3 is 13 amino acids. CDR1 is DFQATT and CDR2 is SNEGSKA in the germline V gene (reference sequence). The CDR3 nucleotides read TGCAGTGCCAGGAAGGAGGGTTCTCAGCCCCAGCATTTT. This encodes CSARKEGSQPQHF.

The V call is TRBV5-6, the J call TRBJ2-3; TRBD2 aligns across 9 bases. V trimming: 4 bases; J trimming: 1 base; junction bases outside the gene matches: 7. Looked up from germline, CDR1 is SGHDT and CDR2 is YYEEEE. CDR3 length: 16 residues. The CDR3 region has the DNA TGTGCCAGCAGCCCAATTTTAGCGGGGGGCACAGATACGCAGTATTTT. Its protein is CASSPILAGGTDTQYF.

This clonotype has only a few counts. This chain links TRBV19 with TRBJ2-2; 7 bases are shared with TRBD2. V shed 6 bases, J shed 3 bases, and the junction held 7 bases outside the gene matches. The CDR3 loop spans 15 amino acids. Germline CDR1 LNHDA, CDR2 SQIVND (reference sequence). CDR3 region: CASRMRGSHTGELFF. The CDR3 DNA reads as TGTGCCAGTAGGATGCGCGGGAGTCACACCGGGGAGCTGTTTTTT.

This clonotype was picked up many times. This sequence joins TRBV7-2 and TRBJ1-2; TRBD1 is a possible D gene (6 bases). CDR1 and CDR2 (germline): SGHTA, FQGNSA. V lost 1 base, J lost 3 bases, and 12 bases lay in between. CDR3 size: 15 residues. DNA of the CDR3: TGTGCCAGCAGCTTAGTTTGGGGGGGCGACTATGGCTACACCTTC. Translated: CASSLVWGGDYGYTF.

The sample holds a few counts of this clonotype. The chain has TRBV6-2 or TRBV6-3 and TRBJ1-2; perhaps TRBD1 as D (5 bases). Germline CDR1 reads MNHEY; CDR2 reads SVGEGT. The length of the CDR3 is 18 residues. V shed 7 bases and J shed 0 bases, with 24 bases lying between them. The CDR3 reads CASTRDRPFARANYGYTF. CDR3 bases: TGTGCCAGCACCCGTGACAGACCTTTCGCGAGAGCTAACTATGGCTACACCTTC.

In its sample, this clonotype was seen a few times. V usage is TRBV7-2 and J usage is TRBJ2-2, with 9 nucleotides matching TRBD1. CDR3 length equals 14 residues. The germline V gene encodes CDR1 SGHTA and CDR2 FQGNSA. Trimming at V came to 4 bases and at J to 5 bases, leaving 2 bases not matched to a gene. The CDR3 nucleotides read TGTGCCAGCAGCTCGACAGGGGGGACCGGGGAGCTGTTTTTT. Translated, it gives CASSSTGGTGELFF.

V usage is TRBV12-3 or TRBV12-4 and J usage is TRBJ2-1; TRBD1 aligns across 10 bases. There are 14 residues in the CDR3. The V segment lost 10 bases and the J segment 6 bases; nucleotides outside the gene matches: 9. Here the CDR3 DNA reads TGTGCCACCCTCGACAGGGGGCCTGTCAATGAGCAGTTCTTC. This gives the protein CATLDRGPVNEQFF.

This clonotype was counted only a few times. The chain links TRBV7-3 to TRBJ2-2, with TRBD2 matching over 8 bases. Per germline, CDR1 SGHTA and CDR2 FQGTGA. CDR3 size: 17 residues. V lost 1 base to trimming and J lost 0 bases; unmatched junction nucleotides: 4. The CDR3 region has the DNA TGTGCCAGCAGCTTAAACGCGGGGGGTGCGAACACCGGGGAGCTGTTTTTT. Translating gives CASSLNAGGANTGELFF.

Worth noting for this clonotype: This sequence may be a read error, since a much larger clone differs from it by one base. The chain is built from TRBV6-1 and TRBJ1-2; D is perhaps TRBD1 (6 bases). Germline CDR1 reads MNHNS; CDR2 reads SASEGT. The CDR3 totals 13 residues. The V end lost 8 bases, the J end lost 5 bases, and 15 bases lay between the germline ends. CDR3 amino acids: CASARTGLYGYTF. CDR3 in DNA: TGTGCCAGCGCGAGAACAGGGCTATATGGCTACACCTTC.

This clonotype occurred a few times. The chain has TRBV20-1 and TRBJ1-5; no clear D gene. Per the germline V gene, CDR1 is DFQATT and CDR2 is SNEGSKA (reference sequence). The CDR3 totals 15 residues. Deletions cut 1 base from V and 4 bases from J, with 14 bases between. The CDR3 spells CSARALGIRNQPQHF. The CDR3 DNA reads as TGCAGTGCTAGAGCCCTCGGGATTCGGAATCAGCCCCAGCATTTT.

This chain uses TRBV6-2 or TRBV6-3 with TRBJ1-5; 7 positions agree with TRBD1. This CDR3 region has 13 residues. CDR1 and CDR2 (germline): MNHEY, SVGEGT. Unmatched junction bases numbered 4, after V lost 9 bases and J lost 2 bases. CDR3 sequence (DNA): TGTGCCAGTAGAGACAGGGGCAATCAGCCCCAGCATTTT. Amino acid sequence: CASRDRGNQPQHF.

This clonotype was counted at least ten times. The genes are TRBV5-1 and TRBJ2-7; 8 positions match TRBD1. J lost 5 bases, V lost 2 bases, and 6 bases had no gene match. CDR3 length: 14 residues. Germline assignment: CDR1 SGHRS and CDR2 YFSETQ. CDR3 coding DNA: TGCGCCAGCAGCTTTGAGACAGGGGCTAACGAGCAGTACTTC. Translated, it gives CASSFETGANEQYF.

This clonotype was detected a few times. This chain joins TRBV20-1 and TRBJ1-2; no clear D gene. V lost 6 bases and J 8 bases, leaving 10 bases between the germline ends. CDR3 size: 10 residues. CDR1 is DFQATT, CDR2 SNEGSKA, per germline (reference sequence). Here the CDR3 reads CSAFTWGYTF. The CDR3 coding sequence is TGCAGTGCGTTTACCTGGGGCTACACCTTC.

The CDR3 sequence: CASDAGGGEKLFF. The CDR3 nucleotides read TGTGCCAGCGATGCGGGGGGAGGTGAAAAACTGTTTTTT. The chain uses TRBV7-2 and TRBJ1-4; tentative D call: TRBD1 (5 bases). V was shortened by 8 bases and J by 7 bases, with 14 bases between the two germline ends. The CDR3 contains 13 residues. Germline CDR1 is SGHTA and CDR2 is FQGNSA.

The J gene is TRBJ2-1, the V gene TRBV6-2 or TRBV6-3, with 8 bases lining up with TRBD2. The ends lost 5 bases at V and 1 base at J; junction bases unmatched: 10. Germline assignment: CDR1 MNHEY and CDR2 SVGEGT. The CDR3 length is 17 residues. CDR3 DNA: TGTGCCAGCAGTCCCCGGGGTAGCGGGAAGTCCTACAATGAGCAGTTCTTC. Amino acids: CASSPRGSGKSYNEQFF.

This clonotype was counted ten times or more. The chain has TRBV5-1 and TRBJ2-7; 10 nucleotides line up with TRBD2. V lost 0 bases, J lost 0 bases, and 3 bases stayed unmatched. This CDR3 contains 16 residues. CDR1 and CDR2 from the germline V gene are SGHRS and YFSETQ. The CDR3 spells CASSLAPSGSSYEQYF. CDR3 bases: TGCGCCAGCAGCTTGGCGCCTAGCGGGAGCTCCTACGAGCAGTACTTC.

In its sample, this clonotype was seen a few times. The V call is TRBV12-3 or TRBV12-4, the J call TRBJ1-1; 10 bases line up with TRBD1. J was trimmed by 5 bases and V by 3 bases; bases with no gene match: 6. CDR3 length equals 15 residues. CDR3 protein: CASSFRTGGSTEAFF. Written as DNA, the CDR3 is TGTGCCAGCAGTTTTCGGACAGGGGGAAGTACTGAAGCTTTCTTT.

This clonotype was observed a handful of times. V is TRBV5-1 and J is TRBJ2-7; TRBD1 aligns across 7 bases. The V gene end was trimmed by 2 bases and the J gene end by 5 bases; junction bases not matched to a gene: 4. The CDR3 length is 13 residues. Germline CDR1 and CDR2: SGHRS and YFSETQ. CDR3: CASSLLQGHEQYF. The CDR3, as DNA: TGCGCCAGCAGCTTATTACAGGGGCACGAGCAGTACTTC.

This clonotype occurred many times. The V and J genes are TRBV10-3 and TRBJ1-2, with TRBD1 matching 9 bases. J lost 4 bases, V lost 0 bases, and 3 bases had no gene match. From germline, CDR1 is ENHRY and CDR2 SYGVKD. This CDR3 region has 15 residues. This chain's CDR3 is CAISESGTGLYGYTF. The CDR3 region has the DNA TGTGCCATCAGTGAGTCCGGGACAGGGCTCTATGGCTACACCTTC.

This clonotype was recorded at least ten times. The rearrangement links TRBV10-3 to TRBJ2-3; D unresolved. The CDR3 has 13 residues. V lost 5 bases and J lost 6, with 12 bases in between. Germline V CDR1 and CDR2: ENHRY, SYGVKD. The CDR3: CAISRELSDTQYF. CDR3 coding DNA: TGTGCCATCAGTCGCGAACTGTCGGATACGCAGTATTTT.